The clone carrying this T cell receptor (beta chain) was counted once. As yet, its antigen is unknown. This sample stems from a study of OX40 agonist ivuxolimab in advanced cancers. TCRdb's table, derived via immunoSEQ multiplex PCR, lists solely in-frame clones and lacks some. The repertoire holds roughly 67,000 clones, with approximately 92% as singletons. The CDR3 contains 12 residues. Trimming took 4 bases from V and 5 from J, leaving 7 bases between them. The germline CDR1 and CDR2 sequences are SGHAT and FQNNGV. Study-wide points: Researchers report that CD8+ T cells had, on average, more expanded clones than CD4+.

The clonotype was recovered from an adult with an advanced solid tumor such as melanoma, head and neck, liver or kidney cancer. The chain couples TRBV11-2 to TRBJ2-3; either TRBD1 or TRBD2 may fit D (5 bases each). This sample comprised CD4+ or CD8+ T cells sorted from blood, obtained in a trial of the OX40 agonist ivuxolimab. The CDR3 protein is CASSYGGDTQYF. The DNA of the CDR3 is TGTGCCAGCAGCTATGGGGGAGATACGCAGTATTTT.